Following are 19 T cell receptor beta chains from one sample sequenced in a study of T cell responses to AZD1222 COVID-19 vaccine. Data came from immunoSEQ multiplex PCR; TCRdb stores just in-frame clones and leaves some out. The sample has about 94,000 clones, roughly 90% seen once; the top ten hold over 7.5%. The input for sequencing was peripheral blood, taken on day 0 of AZD1222 vaccination. Every receptor here comes from an adult in good health.

This sequence joins TRBV5-4 and TRBJ1-1, with D maybe TRBD1 (5 bases). In germline, CDR1 is SGHNT, CDR2 YYREEE (reference sequence). The CDR3 extends over 13 amino acids. Trimming shortened V by 9 bases and J by 3 bases, and 15 bases separated the two germline ends. CDR3 bases: TGTGCCACATCTGGGGGGTGGGACACTGAAGCTTTCTTT. This translates into CATSGGWDTEAFF.

This chain links TRBV7-8 with TRBJ1-2; D might be TRBD1 (6 bases). The germline V gene encodes CDR1 SGHVS and CDR2 FQNEAQ. CDR3 length equals 13 residues. Trimming stripped 5 bases from V and 8 bases from J, with 15 bases between. The CDR3 sequence is CASSPGDFGGYTF. In nucleotides, the CDR3 is TGTGCCAGCAGCCCAGGGGACTTTGGAGGCTACACCTTC.

V is TRBV27 and J is TRBJ1-1, with 10 bases lining up with TRBD1. Germline V gene data show CDR1 as MNHEY and CDR2 as SMNVEV (reference sequence). This CDR3 is built from 17 residues. The junction had 8 bases not matched to a gene; V was cut back by 3 bases and J by 1 base. The CDR3 reads CASSLTGGAGGNTEAFF. The CDR3 nucleotides read TGTGCCAGCAGTTTGACAGGGGGCGCGGGGGGGAACACTGAAGCTTTCTTT.

The chain links TRBV30 to TRBJ1-5; no reliable D call. CDR3 length: 14 residues. The germline V and J ends were trimmed by 3 bases and 6 bases, with 15 bases remaining between them. Germline CDR1 GTSNPN, CDR2 SVGIG (reference sequence). The CDR3 DNA reads TGTGCCTGGAGCTATAGGGCAGGCGGTCAGCCCCAGCATTTT. Amino acid sequence: CAWSYRAGGQPQHF. The whole variable domain, remainder taken from reference TRBV30 and TRBJ1-5, is SQTIHQWPATLVQPVGSPLSLECTVEGTSNPNLYWYRQAAGRGLQLLFYSVGIGQISSEVPQNLSASRPQDRQFILSSKKLLLSDSGFYLCAWSYRAGGQPQHFGDGTRLSIL.

This clone occurred once. This chain joins TRBV6-5 and TRBJ1-6; D is possibly TRBD1 (5 bases). Trimming stripped 2 bases from V and 6 bases from J, with 8 bases between. The CDR3 totals 14 residues. The germline CDR1 and CDR2 sequences are MNHEY and SVGAGI. CDR3 sequence (DNA): TGTGCCAGCAGTTACGACAGTCCTAATTCACCCCTCCACTTT. As protein: CASSYDSPNSPLHF.

The chain couples TRBV5-4 to TRBJ1-1; D gene unclear. Trimming pared 4 bases from V and 0 bases from J, leaving 10 bases between. This CDR3 region has 14 residues. CDR1 SGHNT and CDR2 YYREEE come from the germline V gene (reference sequence). The CDR3 DNA follows: TGTGCCAGCAGCCCCCGCGGGCTGAACACTGAAGCTTTCTTT. This encodes CASSPRGLNTEAFF.

The chain links TRBV5-1 to TRBJ2-1; D is perhaps TRBD2 (5 bases). Germline CDR1 and CDR2: SGHRS and YFSETQ. Between the trimmed V and J ends, which lost 4 bases and 4 bases, there was a span of 21 bases. The CDR3 contains 17 residues. The CDR3 DNA follows: TGCGCCAGCAGCCTCCGATCCGTCGGCGGGCCTTACAATGAGCAGTTCTTC. Amino acids: CASSLRSVGGPYNEQFF. Full variable domain (missing parts from reference TRBV5-1 and TRBJ2-1): KAGVTQTPRYLIKTRGQQVTLSCSPISGHRSVSWYQQTPGQGLQFLFEYFSETQRNKGNFPGRFSGRQFSNSRSEMNVSTLELGDSALYLCASSLRSVGGPYNEQFFGPGTRLTVL.

V and J are TRBV7-9 and TRBJ2-2; no definite D call. The CDR3 is 15 amino acids. Deletions cut 2 bases from V and 3 bases from J, with 10 bases between. Germline CDR1 reads SEHNR; CDR2 reads FQNEAQ (reference sequence). CDR3 sequence (DNA): TGTGCCAGCAGCTTACCTTTGGCAGACACCGGGGAGCTGTTTTTT. It translates to CASSLPLADTGELFF.

V is TRBV4-1 and J is TRBJ2-7, with D tentatively TRBD2 (6 bases). The CDR3 is made up of 15 amino acids. Germline assignment: CDR1 MGHRA and CDR2 YSYEKL. Trimming shortened V by 3 bases and J by 0 bases, and 12 bases separated the two germline ends. The CDR3 sequence: CASSQGGGYSYEQYF. CDR3 nucleotide sequence: TGCGCCAGCAGCCAGGGTGGGGGGTACTCCTACGAGCAGTACTTC.

The J gene is TRBJ1-3, the V gene TRBV6-5; weak D call: TRBD1 (5 bases). The V end was cut by 10 bases, the J end by 0 bases, with 16 bases between. The CDR3 sequence is 15 residues long. Germline CDR1 reads MNHEY; CDR2 reads SVGAGI. The CDR3 DNA follows: TGTGCCACTTCATCGACAGTCTCCTCTGGAAACACCATATATTTT. Its protein product is CATSSTVSSGNTIYF.

This rearrangement joins TRBV12-3 or TRBV12-4 to TRBJ2-3; possibly TRBD1 or TRBD2 for D (6 bases each). Trimming pared 5 bases from V and 7 bases from J, leaving 13 bases between. CDR3 length: 13 amino acids. CDR3 DNA sequence: TGTGCCAGCAGTATTCAAGGGGGGCATACGCAGTATTTT. Translation gives CASSIQGGHTQYF.

Only a few counts were recorded for this clone. The chain joins TRBV5-1 to TRBJ1-4; TRBD1 is a possible D gene (5 bases). The length of the CDR3 is 14 residues. CDR1 is SGHRS, CDR2 YFSETQ, per germline. V was pared by 4 bases and J by 0 bases, with 7 bases between. The CDR3 nucleotides are TGCGCCAGCAGCGCACAGGCAACTAATGAAAAACTGTTTTTT. It is translated as CASSAQATNEKLFF.

The chain is built from TRBV7-9 and TRBJ2-1, with TRBD2 identical over 9 bases. V was clipped by 3 bases and J by 7 bases; unmatched bases: 10. Germline CDR1 and CDR2: SEHNR and FQNEAQ (reference sequence). This CDR3 is built from 16 residues. In DNA form, the CDR3 reads TGTGCCAGCAGCTTTTCCCTGGCGGGGGGGCATAATGAGCAGTTCTTC. Protein product: CASSFSLAGGHNEQFF.

This clone was picked up one time. CDR3 sequence (DNA): TGTGCCAGCAGTGAAGCGCCGGACAGGGCCAACGTCCTGACTTTC. Its translation: CASSEAPDRANVLTF. The chain has TRBV2 and TRBJ2-6; a weak D match, TRBD1 (5 bases). Germline V lookup: CDR1 SNHLY, CDR2 FYNNEI. The CDR3 totals 15 residues. V lost 0 bases and J 5 bases, leaving 8 bases between the germline ends.

J is TRBJ2-3 and V is TRBV7-3; possibly TRBD1 or TRBD2 for D (5 bases each). Trimming removed 0 bases at V and 6 bases at J, with 13 bases between. CDR3 length: 15 amino acids. Germline V gives CDR1 SGHTA, CDR2 FQGTGA. CDR3 residues: CASSLTGVVSDTQYF. CDR3 nucleotides: TGTGCCAGCAGCTTAACGGGGGTAGTTTCGGATACGCAGTATTTT.

V and J are TRBV24-1 and TRBJ1-1; no firm D call. The CDR3 is 15 amino acids. Germline assignment: CDR1 KGHDR and CDR2 SFDVKD. Deletions cut 3 bases from V and 6 bases from J, with 16 bases between. CDR3 in DNA: TGTGCCACCAGTGATCCTTACCCGGGGTCGGCTGAAGCTTTCTTT. Translating it yields CATSDPYPGSAEAFF.

The chain is built from TRBV9 and TRBJ2-7; tentative D call: TRBD2 (7 bases). The V gene lost 0 bases and the J gene lost 6 bases, with 13 bases spanning the gap. Per germline, CDR1 SGDLS and CDR2 YYNGEE. The CDR3 sequence is 14 residues long. CDR3 in amino acids: CASSVGHGGLEQYF. CDR3 sequence (DNA): TGTGCCAGCAGCGTAGGCCACGGGGGGCTCGAGCAGTACTTC.

The CDR3 sequence: CASSQDRTSSVEQFF. The CDR3 nucleotides are TGCGCCAGCAGCCAAGATCGGACTAGCTCCGTTGAGCAGTTCTTC. This chain links TRBV4-3 with TRBJ2-1; 8 bases fit TRBD2. V was pared by 0 bases and J by 9 bases, with 7 bases of the junction left unmatched. CDR3 size: 15 residues. Germline V gene sequence: CDR1 LGHNA, CDR2 YSLEER.

This chain links TRBV7-8 with TRBJ1-4; 7 bases match TRBD1. Unmatched junction bases numbered 6, after V lost 5 bases and J lost 3 bases. The CDR3 is 15 amino acids. Per the germline V gene, CDR1 is SGHVS and CDR2 is FQNEAQ. The CDR3 reads CASSKLTGPNEKLFF. DNA for the CDR3: TGTGCCAGCAGCAAACTGACAGGGCCTAATGAAAAACTGTTTTTT.